Given below is one TCR beta chain in context. Its antigen is undetermined. One entry per CDR3 protein, called by TCRdb with MiXCR from the reads. The repertoire has about 300,000 distinct CDR3 sequences, around 10% of them found once; the top ten carry over 2.5%. The sample is drawn from a study of T cell repertoires in cytomegalovirus infection. As for the study in general: In public TCR beta signatures, there were indications of both CMV infection and matching HLA type.

Findings and caveats of the study: There were carriers of CMV plus the relevant HLA, and cumulative public TCR beta family frequency identified them. CMV-specific TCR beta clonotypes restricted by HLA-C dominated the ex vivo response.

Trimming stripped 1 base from V and 6 bases from J, with 12 bases between. Per germline, CDR1 LGHDT and CDR2 YNNKEL (reference sequence). The CDR3 spans 14 residues. The V gene is TRBV3-1, the J gene TRBJ1-1; D not certain. The sequence was collected from a human donor in good health (CMV status not recorded). Some clones in this sample may be carry-over from other donors' samples. Sequencing was done on a sample of PBMCs. The CDR3 spells CASSQGSGVAEAFF. The CDR3, as DNA: TGTGCCAGCAGCCAAGGTTCGGGCGTCGCTGAAGCTTTCTTT.